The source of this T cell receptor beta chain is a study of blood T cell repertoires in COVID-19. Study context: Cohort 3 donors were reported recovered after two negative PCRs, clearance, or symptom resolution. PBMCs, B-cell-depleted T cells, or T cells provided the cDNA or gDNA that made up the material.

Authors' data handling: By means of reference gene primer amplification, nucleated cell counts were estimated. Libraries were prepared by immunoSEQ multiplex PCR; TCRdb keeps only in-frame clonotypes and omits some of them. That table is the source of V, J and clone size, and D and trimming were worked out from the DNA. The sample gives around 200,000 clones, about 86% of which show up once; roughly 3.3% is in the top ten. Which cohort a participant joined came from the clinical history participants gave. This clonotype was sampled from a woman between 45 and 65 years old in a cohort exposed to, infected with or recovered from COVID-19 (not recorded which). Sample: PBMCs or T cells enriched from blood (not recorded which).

Here the CDR3 reads CASSVRQGRLPDTGELFF. CDR3 sequence (DNA): TGTGCCAGCAGCGTCAGACAGGGGCGCCTTCCCGACACCGGGGAGCTGTTTTTT. This rearrangement joins TRBV9 to TRBJ2-2, with TRBD1 matching 8 bases. The CDR3 has 18 amino acids. CDR1 and CDR2 (germline): SGDLS, YYNGEE. The trim removed 2 bases at V and 3 bases at J, leaving 12 bases unmatched.